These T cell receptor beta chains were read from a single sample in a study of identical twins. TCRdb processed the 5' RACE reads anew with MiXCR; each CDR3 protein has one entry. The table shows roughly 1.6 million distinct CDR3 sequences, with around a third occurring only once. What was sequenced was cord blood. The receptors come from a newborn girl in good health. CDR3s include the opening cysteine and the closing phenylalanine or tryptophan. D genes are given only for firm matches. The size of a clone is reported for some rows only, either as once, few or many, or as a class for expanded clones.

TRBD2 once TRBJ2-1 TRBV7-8 TGTGCCAGCAGCTTAGGGAGCGGGATGAACTTCAATGAGCAGTTCTTC CASSLGSGMNFNEQFF
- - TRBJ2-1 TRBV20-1 TGCAGTGCTAGTCGGGTAGTTCAGTTCTTC CSASRVVQFF
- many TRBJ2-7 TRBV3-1 TGTGCCAGCAGCCAAGGGGGTACAGGCCCCTACGAGCAGTACTTC CASSQGGTGPYEQYF
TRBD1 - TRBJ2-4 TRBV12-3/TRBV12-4 TGTGCCAGCAGTGGGGCCGTTTCGCAGGGGGTCCCACTAGCCAAAAACATTCAGTACTTC CASSGAVSQGVPLAKNIQYF
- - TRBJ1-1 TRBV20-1 TGCAGTGCTAGACCCAGGGATGGGTACACTGAAGCTTTCTTT CSARPRDGYTEAFF
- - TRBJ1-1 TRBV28 TGTGCCAGCAGCCTTACAGGCAGAGAAGCTTTCTTT CASSLTGREAFF
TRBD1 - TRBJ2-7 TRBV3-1 TGTGCCAGCAGCCGCCAGGGACAGCCCTACGAGCAGTACTTC CASSRQGQPYEQYF
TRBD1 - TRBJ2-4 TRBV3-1 TGTGCCAGCAGTACACCGGGACAGGTCAATGAGCAGTACTTC CASSTPGQVNEQYF
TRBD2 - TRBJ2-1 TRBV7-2 TGTGCCAGCAGCTCACCTAGCGGGGGATACAATGAGCAGTTCTTC CASSSPSGGYNEQFF
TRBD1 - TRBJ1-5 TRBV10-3 TGTGCCATCAGTGCCACGGGACAGGGACAGCCCCAGCATTTT CAISATGQGQPQHF
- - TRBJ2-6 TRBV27 TGTGCCAGCAGAGAGTCCCTCTCTGGGGCCAACGTCCTGACTTTC CASRESLSGANVLTF
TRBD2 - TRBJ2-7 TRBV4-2 TGTGCCAGCAGCCAAGATGGTAGCGGGGGGGCCCACGAGCAGTACTTC CASSQDGSGGAHEQYF
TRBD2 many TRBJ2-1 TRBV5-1 TGCGCCAGCAGCTTGGAACTAGCGGGGACACATGAGCAGTTCTTC CASSLELAGTHEQFF
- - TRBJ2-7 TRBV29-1 TGCAGCGTTGGTAGGGGGAGTGGTGGCAATGAGCAGTACTTC CSVGRGSGGNEQYF
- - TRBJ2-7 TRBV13 TGTGCCAGCAGCTTAGTAGACTCTCCCTACGAGCAGTACTTC CASSLVDSPYEQYF
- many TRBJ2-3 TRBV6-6 TGTGCCAGCAGTTTTCGTCCGCTTTTTAGCACAGATACGCAGTATTTT CASSFRPLFSTDTQYF
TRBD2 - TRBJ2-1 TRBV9 TGTGCCAGCAGCGTAGCTACGGGGGGGCCCCCCTACAATGAGCAGTTCTTC CASSVATGGPPYNEQFF
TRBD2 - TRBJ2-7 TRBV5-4 TGTGCCAGCAGCTCACTAGCGGGGGGGGTCAATGAGCAGTACTTC CASSSLAGGVNEQYF
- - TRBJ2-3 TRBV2 TGTGCCAGCAGTGGAGGCAGGGAGCTGGATACGCAGTATTTT CASSGGRELDTQYF
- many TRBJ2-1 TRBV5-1 TGCGCCAGCAGCTTGGAGGCCAGGGCCCTCAATGAGCAGTTCTTC CASSLEARALNEQFF
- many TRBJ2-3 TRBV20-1 TGCAGTGCTAGAGCCGGGACTAGCACAGATACGCAGTATTTT CSARAGTSTDTQYF
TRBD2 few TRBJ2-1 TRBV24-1 TGTGCCACCAGTGAGACGGGGGGACCAGGGAATGAGCAGTTCTTC CATSETGGPGNEQFF
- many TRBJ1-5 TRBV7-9 TGTGCCAGCAGTTTGCGGAGGGATCAGCCCCAGCATTTT CASSLRRDQPQHF
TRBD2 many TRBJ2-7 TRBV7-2 TGTGCCAGCAGTTTAGGACTAGCGGGCGAGCAGTACTTC CASSLGLAGEQYF
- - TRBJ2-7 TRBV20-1 TGCAGTGCTAGCTTCACCTACGAGCAGTACTTC CSASFTYEQYF
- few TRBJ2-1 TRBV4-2 TGTGCCAGCAGCATGGGGGGCCCCAATGAGCAGTTCTTC CASSMGGPNEQFF
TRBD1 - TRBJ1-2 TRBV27 TGTGCCAGCAGTTCAAAATCCGGGACAGGGAATGGCTACACCTTC CASSSKSGTGNGYTF
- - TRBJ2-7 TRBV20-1 TGCAGTGCTAGCCTCGAAATTGGGGGCGAGCAGTACTTC CSASLEIGGEQYF
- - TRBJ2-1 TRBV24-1 TGTGCCACCAGTGATTTGCAGGGTGGAGGGTACAATGAGCAGTTCTTC CATSDLQGGGYNEQFF
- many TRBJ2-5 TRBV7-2 TGTGCCAGCAGCCACTCTTACTCAATCGACCAAGAGACCCAGTACTTC CASSHSYSIDQETQYF
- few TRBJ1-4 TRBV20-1 TGCAGTGCTAGAAGGTGGGGGGAAAAACTGTTTTTT CSARRWGEKLFF
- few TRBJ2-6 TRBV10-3 TGTGCCACGACGGCCTCTGGGGCCAACGTCCTGACTTTC CATTASGANVLTF
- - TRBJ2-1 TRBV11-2 TGTGCCAGCAGCTTAGCGGGGGCCCGGAGCGGTGAGCAGTTCTTC CASSLAGARSGEQFF
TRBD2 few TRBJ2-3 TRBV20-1 TGCAGTGCTAGCAGCGGGATAGGAGATACGCAGTATTTT CSASSGIGDTQYF
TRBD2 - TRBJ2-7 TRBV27 TGTGCCAGCAGACCCCTAGCGGGAACTCCCTACGAGCAGTACTTC CASRPLAGTPYEQYF
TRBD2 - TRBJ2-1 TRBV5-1 TGCGCCAGCAGCTTAGGACTAGCGGGGAAAGCCTACAATGAGCAGTTCTTC CASSLGLAGKAYNEQFF
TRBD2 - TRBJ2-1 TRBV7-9 TGTGCCAGCAGCCCCTACCGGGACTACTACAATGAGCAGTTCTTC CASSPYRDYYNEQFF
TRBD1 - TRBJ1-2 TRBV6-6 TGTGCCAGCAGTGCTAACAGGGGACACCTTAACTATGGCTACACCTTC CASSANRGHLNYGYTF
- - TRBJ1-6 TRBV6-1 TGTGCCAGCAGTTCCGGGAGCCGCTATAATTCACCCCTCCACTTT CASSSGSRYNSPLHF
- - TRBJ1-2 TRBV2 TGTGCCAGCAGTGAAAGGCAGGGGACCCTCTATGGCTACACCTTC CASSERQGTLYGYTF
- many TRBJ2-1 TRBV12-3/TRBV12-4 TGTGCCAGCAGTTTAGGGGCGGTTGAGCAGTTCTTC CASSLGAVEQFF
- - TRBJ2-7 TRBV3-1 TGTGCCAGCAGCCGGAGGGCCTTGAGCTACGAGCAGTACTTC CASSRRALSYEQYF
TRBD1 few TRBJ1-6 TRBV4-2 TGTGCCAGCAGCCAGGAAACAGGGGCGGGCTCCTATAATTCACCCCTCCACTTT CASSQETGAGSYNSPLHF
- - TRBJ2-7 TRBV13 TGTGCCAGCAGCAGGTTCGGGGGTAACTACGAGCAGTACTTC CASSRFGGNYEQYF
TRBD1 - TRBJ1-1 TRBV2 TGTGCCAGGAGACAGGGGTTCACTGAAGCTTTCTTT CARRQGFTEAFF
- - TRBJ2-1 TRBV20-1 TGCAGTGCTAATCTACAGGCGAGCTCCTACAATGAGCAGTTCTTC CSANLQASSYNEQFF
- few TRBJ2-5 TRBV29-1 TGCAGCGTTGCTGCAGGTAAAGAGACCCAGTACTTC CSVAAGKETQYF
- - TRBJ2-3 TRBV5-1 TGCGTCAGCAGCCCACAGACTAGCACAGATACGCAGTATTTT CVSSPQTSTDTQYF
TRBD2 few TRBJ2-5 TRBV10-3 TGTGCCATCAGTGACGGGTTAGCGGGAGTTTCACAAGAGACCCAGTACTTC CAISDGLAGVSQETQYF
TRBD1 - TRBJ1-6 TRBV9 TGTGCCAGCAGCCCCCGAGGACAGGGGGCGAAGTCACCCCTCCACTTT CASSPRGQGAKSPLHF
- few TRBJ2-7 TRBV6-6 TGTGCCAGCAGTTACTCCGGGGAGTCCTACGAGCAGTACTTC CASSYSGESYEQYF
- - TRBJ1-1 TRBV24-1 TGTGCCACCAGTGATTTGTTGCGGAGGCTGAACACTGAAGCTTTCTTT CATSDLLRRLNTEAFF
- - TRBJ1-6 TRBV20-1 TGCAGTGCTAGAGATCCGGGCCCCGTGGGTTCACCCCTCCACTTT CSARDPGPVGSPLHF